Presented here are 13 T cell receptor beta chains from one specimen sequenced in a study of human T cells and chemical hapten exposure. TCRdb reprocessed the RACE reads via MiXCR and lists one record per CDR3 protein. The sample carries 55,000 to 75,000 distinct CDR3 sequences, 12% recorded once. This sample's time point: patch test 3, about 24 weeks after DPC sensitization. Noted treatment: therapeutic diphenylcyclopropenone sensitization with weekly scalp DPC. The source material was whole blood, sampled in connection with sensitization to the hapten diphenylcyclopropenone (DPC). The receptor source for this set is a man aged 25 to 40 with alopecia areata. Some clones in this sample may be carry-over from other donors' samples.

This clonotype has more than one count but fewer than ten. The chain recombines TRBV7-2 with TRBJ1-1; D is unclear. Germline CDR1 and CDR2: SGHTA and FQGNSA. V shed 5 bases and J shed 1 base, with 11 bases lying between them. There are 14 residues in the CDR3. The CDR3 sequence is CASSPRQTNTEAFF. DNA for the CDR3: TGTGCCAGCAGCCCCCGGCAGACGAACACTGAAGCTTTCTTT.

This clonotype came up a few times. CDR3 DNA: TGTGCCAGCAGTTCGACAGACACCGGGGAGCTGTTTTTT. Its protein product is CASSSTDTGELFF. The chain uses TRBV6-2 or TRBV6-3 and TRBJ2-2; tentatively, D is TRBD1 (5 bases). This CDR3 is 13 amino acids long. Germline V gene sequence: CDR1 MNHEY, CDR2 SVGEGT. V was shortened by 4 bases and J by 3 bases, with 6 bases between the two germline ends.

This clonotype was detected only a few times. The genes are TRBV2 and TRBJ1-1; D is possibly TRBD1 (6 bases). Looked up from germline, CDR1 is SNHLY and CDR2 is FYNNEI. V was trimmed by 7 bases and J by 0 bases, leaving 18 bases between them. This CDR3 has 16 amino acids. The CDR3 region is CASIPGRGGLNTEAFF. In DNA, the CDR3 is TGTGCCAGCATCCCAGGGAGGGGGGGCTTGAACACTGAAGCTTTCTTT.

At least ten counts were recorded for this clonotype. The CDR3 DNA follows: TGTGCCAGCAGTAAGACAGGGGGCCCTACTAACTATGGCTACACCTTC. Translated, it gives CASSKTGGPTNYGYTF. The gene calls are TRBV6-6 and TRBJ1-2; 10 bases agree with TRBD1. CDR3 length equals 16 residues. The V and J ends lost 5 bases and 0 bases, in that order; junction bases with no gene match: 6. Germline V CDR1 and CDR2: MNHNY, SVGAGI (reference sequence).

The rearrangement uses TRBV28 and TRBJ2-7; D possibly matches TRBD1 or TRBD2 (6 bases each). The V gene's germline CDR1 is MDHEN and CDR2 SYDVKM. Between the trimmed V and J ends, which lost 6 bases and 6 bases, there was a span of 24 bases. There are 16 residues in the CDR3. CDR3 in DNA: TGTGCCAGCAGCCTAGGAGGTTGGGGGGCCCACGGCGAGCAGTACTTC. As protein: CASSLGGWGAHGEQYF.

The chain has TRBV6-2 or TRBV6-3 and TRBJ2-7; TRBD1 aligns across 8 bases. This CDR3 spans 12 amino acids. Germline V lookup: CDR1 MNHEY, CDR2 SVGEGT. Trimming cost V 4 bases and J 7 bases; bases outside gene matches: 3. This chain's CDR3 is CASSSRDREQYF. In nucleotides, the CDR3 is TGTGCCAGCAGTTCCCGGGACAGGGAGCAGTACTTC.

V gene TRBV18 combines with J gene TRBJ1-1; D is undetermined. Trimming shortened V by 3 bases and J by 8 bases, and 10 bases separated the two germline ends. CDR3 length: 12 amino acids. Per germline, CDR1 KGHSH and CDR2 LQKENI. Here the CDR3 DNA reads TGTGCCAGCTCACCGGCGGGCGACGAAGCTTTCTTT. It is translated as CASSPAGDEAFF.

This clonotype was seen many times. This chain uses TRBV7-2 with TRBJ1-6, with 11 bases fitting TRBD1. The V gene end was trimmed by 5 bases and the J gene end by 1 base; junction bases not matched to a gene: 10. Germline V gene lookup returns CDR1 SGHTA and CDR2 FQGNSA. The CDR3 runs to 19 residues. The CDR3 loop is CASSPLDRGRSSYNSPLHF. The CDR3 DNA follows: TGTGCCAGCAGCCCCCTGGACAGGGGGCGGAGTTCCTATAATTCACCCCTCCACTTT.

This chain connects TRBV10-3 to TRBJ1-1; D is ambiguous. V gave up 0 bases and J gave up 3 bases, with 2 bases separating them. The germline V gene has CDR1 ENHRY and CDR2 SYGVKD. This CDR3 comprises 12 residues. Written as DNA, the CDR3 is TGTGCCATCAGTGAGTCCGACACTGAAGCTTTCTTT. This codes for CAISESDTEAFF.

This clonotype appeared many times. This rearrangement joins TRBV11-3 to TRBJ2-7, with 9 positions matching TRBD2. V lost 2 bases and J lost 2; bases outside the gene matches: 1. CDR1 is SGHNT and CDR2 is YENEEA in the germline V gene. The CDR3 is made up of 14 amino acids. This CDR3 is CASSLSGGTYEQYF. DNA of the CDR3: TGTGCCAGCAGCTTAAGCGGGGGGACCTACGAGCAGTACTTC.

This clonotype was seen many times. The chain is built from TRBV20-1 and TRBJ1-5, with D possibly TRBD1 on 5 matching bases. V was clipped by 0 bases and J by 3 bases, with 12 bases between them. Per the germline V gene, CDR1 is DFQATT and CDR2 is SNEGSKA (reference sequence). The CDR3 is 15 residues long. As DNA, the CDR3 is TGCAGTGCTAGAGATGAAGCAGGGATCAATCAGCCCCAGCATTTT. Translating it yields CSARDEAGINQPQHF.

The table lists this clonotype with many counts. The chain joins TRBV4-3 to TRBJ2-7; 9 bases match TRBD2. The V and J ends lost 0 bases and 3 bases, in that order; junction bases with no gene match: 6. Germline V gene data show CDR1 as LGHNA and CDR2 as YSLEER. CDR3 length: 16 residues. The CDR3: CASSQDRRGGNYEQYF. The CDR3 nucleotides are TGCGCCAGCAGCCAAGATAGGCGGGGGGGGAACTACGAGCAGTACTTC.

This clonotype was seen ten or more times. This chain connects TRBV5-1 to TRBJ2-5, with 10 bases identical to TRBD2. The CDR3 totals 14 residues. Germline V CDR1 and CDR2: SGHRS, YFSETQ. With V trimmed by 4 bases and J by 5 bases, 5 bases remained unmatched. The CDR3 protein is CASSASGGVETQYF. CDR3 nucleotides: TGCGCCAGCAGCGCAAGCGGGGGGGTGGAGACCCAGTACTTC.